The 10 T cell receptor beta chains below come from one sample, sequenced in a study of shared clonotypes between healthy human individuals. Clones were read by immunoSEQ multiplex PCR, and TCRdb kept only the in-frame ones, dropping some. Of more than 2,000,000 clones detected, 90% to 95% appear once; the ten largest clones hold roughly 0.13%. The sequenced sample was naive CD4+ T cells sorted from blood. The sample's subset: CD45RA+ positively selected. Receptor source: a man between 18 and 35 years old in good health.

The chain combines TRBV18 with TRBJ2-7; D not certain. The CDR3 sequence is 14 residues long. Germline V gene lookup returns CDR1 KGHSH and CDR2 LQKENI. Between the trimmed V and J ends, which lost 1 base and 3 bases, there was a span of 10 bases. The CDR3 DNA sequence: TGTGCCAGCTCACCACGGGTCGGAATCTACGAGCAGTACTTC. It codes for CASSPRVGIYEQYF.

The chain links TRBV7-9 to TRBJ1-1, with D tentatively TRBD1 (5 bases). The CDR3 consists of 12 residues. Trimming cost V 5 bases and J 4 bases, with 8 bases left between them. CDR1 and CDR2 (germline): SEHNR, FQNEAQ (reference sequence). CDR3 region: CASSQQATEAFF. CDR3 sequence (DNA): TGTGCCAGCAGCCAACAGGCCACTGAAGCTTTCTTT. The complete variable domain, with remaining parts taken from reference TRBV7-9 and TRBJ1-1, reads DTGVSQNPRHKITKRGQNVTFRCDPISEHNRLYWYRQTLGQGPEFLTYFQNEAQLEKSRLLSDRFSAERPKGSFSTLEIQRTEQGDSAMYLCASSQQATEAFFGQGTRLTVV.

This chain connects TRBV28 to TRBJ2-3, with TRBD1 matching 7 bases. CDR1 is MDHEN and CDR2 is SYDVKM in the germline V gene. J was trimmed by 3 bases and V by 5 bases; bases with no gene match: 8. The CDR3 totals 15 residues. The CDR3 is CASSLSQGWTDTQYF. The CDR3 nucleotides are TGTGCCAGCAGTCTCTCACAGGGGTGGACAGATACGCAGTATTTT.

The chain joins TRBV14 to TRBJ1-1, with unresolved D. Trimming took off 5 bases at V and 4 bases at J, with 8 bases between the two ends. This CDR3 region has 12 residues. Per germline, CDR1 SGHDN and CDR2 FVKESK. In DNA, the CDR3 is TGTGCCAGCAGCAACAGAGGCACTGAAGCTTTCTTT. Translated, it gives CASSNRGTEAFF.

The rearrangement uses TRBV28 and TRBJ1-2; D gene ambiguous. Germline V lookup: CDR1 MDHEN, CDR2 SYDVKM. V lost 10 bases and J lost 0, with 12 bases in between. This CDR3 region has 13 residues. CDR3 in DNA: TGTGCCATTCCCGGGGAACCTAACTATGGCTACACCTTC. Residues: CAIPGEPNYGYTF.

This sequence joins TRBV6-1 and TRBJ1-1; 9 bases are a match to TRBD1. CDR3 size: 15 residues. Germline CDR1 is MNHNS and CDR2 is SASEGT. V shed 7 bases, J shed 5 bases, and the junction held 11 bases outside the gene matches. The CDR3 spells CASIITGGSSTEAFF. As DNA, the CDR3 is TGTGCCAGCATAATCACAGGGGGCTCGAGTACTGAAGCTTTCTTT.

As concerns this clone: Other nucleotide sequences from this sample produce the same CDR3. The chain uses TRBV18 and TRBJ2-7; D possibly matches TRBD1 or TRBD2 (5 bases each). V was cut by 0 bases and J by 2 bases, with 11 bases left in between. Germline CDR1 is KGHSH and CDR2 is LQKENI. The CDR3 is 15 amino acids. The CDR3 loop is CASSPPGTAPYEQYF. In nucleotides, the CDR3 is TGTGCCAGCTCACCACCCGGGACGGCTCCCTACGAGCAGTACTTC.

In its sample, this clone was seen a few times. J is TRBJ2-5 and V is TRBV6-6, with D possibly matching TRBD1 (6 bases). CDR3 length: 13 amino acids. V was trimmed by 1 base and J by 5 bases, leaving 8 bases between them. The germline CDR1 and CDR2 sequences are MNHNY and SVGAGI (reference sequence). Written as DNA, the CDR3 is TGTGCCAGCAGTTACTACAGGGAGGAGACCCAGTACTTC. Its protein is CASSYYREETQYF.

This chain connects TRBV9 to TRBJ2-3; possibly TRBD1 or TRBD2 for D (6 bases each). The CDR3 loop spans 16 amino acids. The germline V and J ends were trimmed by 1 base and 0 bases, with 12 bases remaining between them. Germline loops: CDR1 SGDLS, CDR2 YYNGEE. CDR3 amino acids: CASSVRGDPSTDTQYF. The DNA of the CDR3 is TGTGCCAGCAGCGTAAGGGGGGACCCTAGCACAGATACGCAGTATTTT.

CDR3 sequence (DNA): TGTGCCACCAGCAGTGGGGTCGCCGGGGAGCTGTTTTTT. It translates to CATSSGVAGELFF. V and J are TRBV15 and TRBJ2-2; D is ambiguous. The CDR3 length is 13 residues. Between the trimmed V and J ends, which lost 3 bases and 6 bases, there was a span of 8 bases. Germline values: CDR1 LNHNV, CDR2 YYDKDF (reference sequence).